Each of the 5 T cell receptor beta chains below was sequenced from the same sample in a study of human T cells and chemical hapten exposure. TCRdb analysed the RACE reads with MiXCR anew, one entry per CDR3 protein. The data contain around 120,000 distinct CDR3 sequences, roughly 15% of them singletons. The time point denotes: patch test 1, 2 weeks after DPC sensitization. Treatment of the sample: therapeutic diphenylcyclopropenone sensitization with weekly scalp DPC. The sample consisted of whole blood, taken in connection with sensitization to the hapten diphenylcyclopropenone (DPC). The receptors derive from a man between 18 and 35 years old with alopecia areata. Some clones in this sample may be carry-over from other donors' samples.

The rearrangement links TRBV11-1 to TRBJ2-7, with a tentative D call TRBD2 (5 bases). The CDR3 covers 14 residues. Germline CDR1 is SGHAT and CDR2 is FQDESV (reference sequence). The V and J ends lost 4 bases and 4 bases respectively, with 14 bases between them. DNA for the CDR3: TGTGCCAGCAGCTCCTCTCCTGCGGGTTACGAGCAGTACTTC. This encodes CASSSSPAGYEQYF.

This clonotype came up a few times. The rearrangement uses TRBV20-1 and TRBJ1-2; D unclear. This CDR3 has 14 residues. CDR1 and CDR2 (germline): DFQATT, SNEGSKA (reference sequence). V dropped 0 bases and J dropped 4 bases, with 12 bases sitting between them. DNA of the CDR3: TGCAGTGCTAGAGAGGGGAGGATCCCCTATGGCTACACCTTC. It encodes CSAREGRIPYGYTF.

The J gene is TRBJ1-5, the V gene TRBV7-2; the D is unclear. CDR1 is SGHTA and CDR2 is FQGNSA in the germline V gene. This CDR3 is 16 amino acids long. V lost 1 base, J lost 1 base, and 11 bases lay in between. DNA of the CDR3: TGTGCCAGCAGCTTAGAGGGAATGAGGAGCAATCAGCCCCAGCATTTT. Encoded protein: CASSLEGMRSNQPQHF. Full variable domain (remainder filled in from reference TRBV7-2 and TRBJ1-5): GAGVSQSPSNKVTEKGKDVELRCDPISGHTALYWYRQSLGQGLEFLIYFQGNSAPDKSGLPSDRFSAERTGGSVSTLTIQRTQQEDSAVYLCASSLEGMRSNQPQHFGDGTRLSIL.

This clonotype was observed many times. The CDR3 DNA follows: TGTGCCAGCAGCTTGGAAACAGGCGTAGGCTCACCCCTCCACTTT. Translated: CASSLETGVGSPLHF. The chain employs TRBV11-2 and TRBJ1-6, with D possibly TRBD1 on 5 matching bases. The V gene lost 3 bases and the J gene lost 10 bases, with 16 bases spanning the gap. The CDR3 is made up of 15 amino acids. From germline, CDR1 is SGHAT and CDR2 FQNNGV.

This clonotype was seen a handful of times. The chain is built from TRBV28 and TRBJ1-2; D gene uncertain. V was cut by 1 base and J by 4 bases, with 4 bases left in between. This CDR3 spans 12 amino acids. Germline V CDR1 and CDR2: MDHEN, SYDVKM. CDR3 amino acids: CASSLYGYGYTF. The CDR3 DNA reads TGTGCCAGCAGTTTATATGGCTATGGCTACACCTTC.